This entry features one T cell receptor beta chain sequence. This sample was taken from a study of blood T cell repertoires in COVID-19. Study-level information: T cells, B-cell-depleted T cells, or PBMCs supplied cDNA or gDNA.

Each recovered donor of Cohort 3 presented with two negative PCRs, clearance, or symptom resolution. Here immunoSEQ multiplex PCR was the method, and the copy in TCRdb shows in-frame clones only, minus some. This sample has around 250,000 clones, with approximately 86% found just once. Trimming cost V 4 bases and J 4 bases, with 22 bases left between them. The CDR3 is 17 residues long. CDR1 SGDLS and CDR2 YYNGEE come from the germline V gene. Sequenced material: PBMCs or T cells enriched from blood (not recorded which). The chain has TRBV9 and TRBJ2-3; maybe TRBD2 (5 bases). The source of this sequence is a woman between 50 and 59 years old who had recovered from COVID-19. The CDR3 region is CASSPRVFPPGADTQYF. Written as DNA, the CDR3 is TGTGCCAGCAGCCCGAGGGTCTTTCCCCCTGGCGCAGATACGCAGTATTTT.